These T cell receptor beta chains were read from a single sample in a study of identical twins. TCRdb independently ran MiXCR on the 5' RACE reads; one entry per CDR3 protein. Of 310,000 or so distinct CDR3 sequences listed, roughly 9.7% are singletons. These data also formed part of another study, on yellow fever vaccine responses in identical twins.

The material sequenced was CD8+ T cells sorted from blood. The receptors originated from a woman in her late teens or twenties in good health. The CDR3 runs from the conserved cysteine through the conserved F or W. D genes are given only for firm matches. Clone size, where shown, is once, few, many, or a class for clones that have expanded.

TRBJ2-1,TRBV7-8,TRBD1,few,TGTGCCAGCGAGCCACGACAGGGGGCATCCTACAATGAGCAGTTCTTC,CASEPRQGASYNEQFF
TRBJ2-1,TRBV24-1,.,few,TGTGCCACCAGTGACGTTAGCGAGAAGCGGAAGCATGAGCAGTTCTTC,CATSDVSEKRKHEQFF
TRBJ2-4,TRBV4-2,.,many,TGTGCCAGCAGCCAAGAACTCCCAGCGGCCAAAAACATTCAGTACTTC,CASSQELPAAKNIQYF
TRBJ2-3,TRBV7-9,.,many,TGTGCCAGCAGCTTCGAGAGCACAGATACGCAGTATTTT,CASSFESTDTQYF
TRBJ2-7,TRBV24-1,.,many,TGTGCCACCAGTGATTCATCGCCTTCCCGCTATTCCGAGCAGTACTTC,CATSDSSPSRYSEQYF
TRBJ1-2,TRBV6-5,.,.,TGTGCCAGCAGTTACAGGGGCGGCTACACCTTC,CASSYRGGYTF
TRBJ2-1,TRBV12-3/TRBV12-4,TRBD2,many,TGTGCCAGCAGCCCGGGACTAGCGAATGATGAGCAGTTCTTC,CASSPGLANDEQFF
TRBJ2-7,TRBV7-2,TRBD1,many,TGTGCCAGCAGCTCCCGGAGTCTTGGACAGGGGTGGAACGAGCAGTACTTC,CASSSRSLGQGWNEQYF
TRBJ2-2,TRBV20-1,.,few,TGCAGTGCCAACGGCGGACAGAGGAAGGACACCGGGGAGCTGTTTTTT,CSANGGQRKDTGELFF
TRBJ2-5,TRBV7-9,TRBD2,few,TGTGCCAGCAGCTTACCCCGACTAGCGGGGGGAGTGGAGACCCAGTACTTC,CASSLPRLAGGVETQYF
TRBJ1-2,TRBV28,.,many,TGTGCCAGCAGGTTCCCCGGGGGCGCGGATGGCTACACCTTC,CASRFPGGADGYTF
TRBJ2-5,TRBV12-3/TRBV12-4,TRBD2,many,TGTGCCAGCAGTTTTAAAGGTCTAGCGGAAGTCCAAGAGACCCAGTACTTC,CASSFKGLAEVQETQYF
TRBJ2-3,TRBV13,.,.,TGTGCCAGCAGCTTATTCGGCGGGGAAAGCACAGATACGCAGTATTTT,CASSLFGGESTDTQYF
TRBJ1-1,TRBV10-3,.,.,TGTGCCATCAGTGACGGTCTTTCGGGAACTGAAGCTTTCTTT,CAISDGLSGTEAFF
TRBJ2-2,TRBV2,.,few,TGTGCCAGCAGTGAAGACGACACCGGGGAGCTGTTTTTT,CASSEDDTGELFF
TRBJ1-2,TRBV27,.,few,TGTGCCAGCAGACTCGAAGGGGGGACGCCGCCTGACTATGGCTACACCTTC,CASRLEGGTPPDYGYTF
TRBJ2-1,TRBV6-5,TRBD2,.,TGTGCCAGCAGTTTCAGGACTAGCGGGAGAAATGAGCAGTTCTTC,CASSFRTSGRNEQFF
TRBJ2-1,TRBV11-2,TRBD1,few,TGTGCCAGCAGCTTAGGAAGGTATCCGGGACAGGGGGCGTTTAATGAGCAGTTCTTC,CASSLGRYPGQGAFNEQFF
TRBJ2-7,TRBV7-9,TRBD1,many,TGTGCCAGCAGCCCAAGAGGGGGACAGGGAGCCTACGAGCAGTACTTC,CASSPRGGQGAYEQYF
TRBJ2-1,TRBV28,TRBD2,many,TGTGCCAGCAGTTTTAGGGCGGGAGAGTCCTACAATGAGCAGTTCTTC,CASSFRAGESYNEQFF
TRBJ2-7,TRBV2,.,few,TGTGCCAGCCTCAAGGGTCCCGAGCAGTACTTC,CASLKGPEQYF
TRBJ1-5,TRBV4-2,.,many,TGTGCCAGCAGCCAAGCCCCGGAGGGCAATCAGCCCCAGCATTTT,CASSQAPEGNQPQHF
TRBJ1-2,TRBV24-1,TRBD1,many,TGTGCCACCAGTGTAGCGGGACAGAACTATGGCTACACCTTC,CATSVAGQNYGYTF
TRBJ1-5,TRBV28,.,many,TGTGCCAGCAGCCGACATCAGCCCCAGCATTTT,CASSRHQPQHF
TRBJ2-7,TRBV7-9,TRBD2,many,TGTGCCAGCAGTGGGACTAGCGGACTGTGGGCTCACGAGCAGTACTTC,CASSGTSGLWAHEQYF